This TCR beta chain stems from a study of shared clonotypes between healthy human individuals. Remarks on this clone: Antigen unknown.

Broader study findings: Clonotype sharing among donors likely depends on sequencing depth. Tissue TCR repertoires likely differ from these blood-only repertoires.

The deep-level immunoSEQ assay was used. Unsorted PBMC DNA sequencing spanned ten immunoSEQ deep assay plates. Here immunoSEQ multiplex PCR was the method, and the copy in TCRdb shows in-frame clones only, minus some. This sample has 490,000 or so clones; 79% occur once, and the top ten carry more than 10%. This TCR came from a woman aged 40-49 years in good health. Some clones in this sample may be carry-over from other donors' samples. The material sequenced was PBMCs.

CDR3 sequence (DNA): TGTGCCAGCAGCACCCGACAGACAACTGAAGCTTTCTTT. Its protein is CASSTRQTTEAFF. The V call is TRBV7-9, the J call TRBJ1-1; TRBD1 might be the D (5 bases). CDR3 size: 13 residues. Trimming stripped 5 bases from V and 5 bases from J, with 12 bases between. From germline, CDR1 is SEHNR and CDR2 FQNEAQ (reference sequence).